A single TCR beta chain is shown here with its context. Antigen unknown. Per the germline V gene, CDR1 is KGHDR and CDR2 is SFDVKD. CDR3 length: 12 amino acids. The germline V and J ends were trimmed by 10 bases and 3 bases, with 8 bases remaining between them. TCRdb re-called the reads through MiXCR, storing one row per CDR3 protein. This sample has 50,000 to 60,000 distinct CDR3 sequences, with about 20% found just once. This sample stems from a study of T cell repertoires in cytomegalovirus infection. The chain couples TRBV24-1 to TRBJ1-4, with D tentatively TRBD1 (6 bases). The sequencing here drew on CD8+ T cells from cultured PBMCs, taken from culture after CMV antigen stimulation. This clonotype was sampled from a human donor in good health (CMV status not recorded). Some clones in this sample may be carry-over from other donors' samples. The CDR3 DNA reads as TGTGCCACATCAGGGGCTAATGAAAAACTGTTTTTT. Translating it yields CATSGANEKLFF.